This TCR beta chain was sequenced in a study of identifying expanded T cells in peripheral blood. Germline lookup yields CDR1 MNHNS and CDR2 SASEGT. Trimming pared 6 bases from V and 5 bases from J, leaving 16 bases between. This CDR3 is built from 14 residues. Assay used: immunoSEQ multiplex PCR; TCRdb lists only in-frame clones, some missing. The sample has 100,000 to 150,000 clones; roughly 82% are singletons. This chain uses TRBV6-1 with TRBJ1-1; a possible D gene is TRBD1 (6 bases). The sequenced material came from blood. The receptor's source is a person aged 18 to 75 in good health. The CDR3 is CASRKHTGSTEAFF. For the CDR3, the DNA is TGTGCCAGCAGAAAACACACAGGGAGTACTGAAGCTTTCTTT.